This passage covers 25 T cell receptor beta chains from one sample sequenced in a study of shared clonotypes between healthy human individuals. This table comes from immunoSEQ multiplex PCR, and its TCRdb copy is limited to in-frame clones, with some not included. The top ten hold 0.35% to 0.45% of the sample, which has roughly 2,500,000 clones, 93% seen once. The sequenced sample was naive CD4+ T cells from PBMCs. Subset denoted: CD45RA+ positively selected. The receptors shown here come from a man younger than 35 in good health. Some clones in this sample may be carry-over from other donors' samples.

The gene calls are TRBV11-3 and TRBJ2-1, with a tentative D call TRBD1 (6 bases). This CDR3 has 13 residues. Germline CDR1 reads SGHNT; CDR2 reads YENEEA. Trimming left V 7 bases short and J 6 bases short, with 13 bases between. DNA of the CDR3: TGTGCCAGCACCGTAGGGGGAAGCAATGAGCAGTTCTTC. It codes for CASTVGGSNEQFF. The full variable domain, with the rest looked up from reference TRBV11-3 and TRBJ2-1, is EAGVVQSPRYKIIEKKQPVAFWCNPISGHNTLYWYLQNLGQGPELLIRYENEEAVDDSQLPKDRFSAERLKGVDSTLKIQPAELGDSAVYLCASTVGGSNEQFFGPGTRLTVL.

The genes are TRBV9 and TRBJ1-1; D is undetermined. This CDR3 has 15 amino acids. Trimming pared 4 bases from V and 1 base from J, leaving 14 bases between. The germline CDR1 and CDR2 sequences are SGDLS and YYNGEE. CDR3 in amino acids: CASSPMLGSNTEAFF. The CDR3 region has the DNA TGTGCCAGCAGCCCGATGTTGGGATCGAACACTGAAGCTTTCTTT.

V gene TRBV5-8 combines with J gene TRBJ1-1; no definite D call. With 4 bases removed from V and 6 bases from J, the gap between germline ends came to 16 bases. This CDR3 contains 14 residues. From germline, CDR1 is SGHTS and CDR2 YDEGEE. The CDR3 here is CASSTGSPWPEAFF. The CDR3 DNA follows: TGTGCCAGCAGCACCGGATCCCCCTGGCCTGAAGCTTTCTTT. The variable domain in full, completed from reference TRBV5-8 and TRBJ1-1, reads EAGVTQSPTHLIKTRGQQATLRCSPISGHTSVYWYQQALGLGLQFLLWYDEGEERNRGNFPPRFSGRQFPNYSSELNVNALELEDSALYLCASSTGSPWPEAFFGQGTRLTVV.

The CDR3 loop reads CASSANPTSGIFGELFF. DNA for the CDR3: TGTGCCAGTAGTGCAAATCCCACTAGCGGGATATTCGGGGAGCTGTTTTTT. This chain joins TRBV19 and TRBJ2-2; the match to TRBD2 covers 10 bases. Germline CDR1 and CDR2: LNHDA and SQIVND (reference sequence). V gave up 5 bases and J gave up 7 bases; unmatched junction bases: 13. The CDR3 has 17 amino acids.

The rearrangement joins TRBV28 to TRBJ1-2; maybe TRBD1 (5 bases). V dropped 6 bases and J dropped 1 base, with 9 bases sitting between them. The CDR3 totals 13 residues. Germline lookup yields CDR1 MDHEN and CDR2 SYDVKM. CDR3 loop: CASRFQGNYGYTF. The CDR3 nucleotides read TGTGCCAGCAGGTTTCAGGGTAACTATGGCTACACCTTC.

The chain combines TRBV7-2 with TRBJ1-3; TRBD1 might be the D (5 bases). V lost 5 bases and J lost 2, with 7 bases in between. The CDR3 is 13 residues long. CDR1 is SGHTA, CDR2 FQGNSA, per germline. DNA for the CDR3: TGTGCCAGCAGCCAGGGACCTGGAAACACCATATATTTT. Its protein is CASSQGPGNTIYF. Together with reference TRBV7-2 and TRBJ1-3, the CDR3 gives the full variable domain: GAGVSQSPSNKVTEKGKDVELRCDPISGHTALYWYRQSLGQGLEFLIYFQGNSAPDKSGLPSDRFSAERTGGSVSTLTIQRTQQEDSAVYLCASSQGPGNTIYFGEGSWLTVV.

This chain uses TRBV6-5 with TRBJ2-1; D not resolved. From germline, CDR1 is MNHEY and CDR2 SVGAGI. Deletions cut 4 bases from V and 4 bases from J, with 8 bases between. CDR3 length: 13 residues. As DNA, the CDR3 is TGTGCCAGCAGTTTAAAAAGATACAATGAGCAGTTCTTC. The encoded protein is CASSLKRYNEQFF.

The chain employs TRBV6-1 and TRBJ1-1; D call uncertain. The CDR3 runs 14 residues. From germline, CDR1 is MNHNS and CDR2 SASEGT. The V and J ends lost 0 bases and 5 bases respectively, with 10 bases between them. The CDR3 DNA is TGTGCCAGCAGTGAAGCAGGGCGTCGGACTGAAGCTTTCTTT. Translated: CASSEAGRRTEAFF.

This sequence joins TRBV5-1 and TRBJ1-1; TRBD1 is a possible D gene (6 bases). The length of the CDR3 is 16 residues. Looked up from germline, CDR1 is SGHRS and CDR2 is YFSETQ. V was cut by 0 bases and J by 4 bases, with 16 bases left in between. The CDR3 sequence: CASSLEGGRGSTEAFF. CDR3 DNA: TGCGCCAGCAGCTTGGAAGGGGGGCGAGGCAGCACTGAAGCTTTCTTT.

The genes are TRBV5-4 and TRBJ2-7, with D maybe TRBD2 (5 bases). This CDR3 has 15 amino acids. V shed 0 bases and J shed 3 bases, with 13 bases lying between them. Germline V gene sequence: CDR1 SGHNT, CDR2 YYREEE (reference sequence). In nucleotides, the CDR3 is TGTGCCAGCAGCTTGGAGGCTAGTGGAGGCTACGAGCAGTACTTC. This codes for CASSLEASGGYEQYF.

This clone was counted a single time. V gene TRBV28 combines with J gene TRBJ1-5, with 7 bases aligning to TRBD1. CDR3 length: 16 residues. Germline CDR1 and CDR2: MDHEN and SYDVKM. V shed 4 bases, J shed 6 bases, and the junction held 12 bases outside the gene matches. CDR3 nucleotide sequence: TGTGCCAGCAGTTATCGACAGGGAGGATTGAGTCAGCCCCAGCATTTT. Translation: CASSYRQGGLSQPQHF.

This clone was observed a single time. The gene calls are TRBV28 and TRBJ1-6; 7 bases match TRBD1. The CDR3 covers 13 residues. CDR1 and CDR2 from the germline V gene are MDHEN and SYDVKM. Trimming at V came to 5 bases and at J to 11 bases, leaving 6 bases not matched to a gene. DNA for the CDR3: TGTGCCAGCAGTACAGGGGTCAGGACACCCCTCCACTTT. Protein product: CASSTGVRTPLHF.

The rearrangement uses TRBV10-3 and TRBJ2-3, with TRBD1 matching over 7 bases. CDR3 length: 17 amino acids. After removal of 3 bases from V and 3 bases from J, the junction contained 12 bases not matched to a gene. CDR1 is ENHRY, CDR2 SYGVKD, per germline. The CDR3 sequence: CAISEANRGVITDTQYF. As DNA, the CDR3 is TGTGCCATCAGTGAAGCGAACAGGGGTGTTATAACAGATACGCAGTATTTT.

V usage is TRBV4-3 and J usage is TRBJ2-7, with TRBD2 as a possible D gene (6 bases). This CDR3 contains 14 residues. V lost 0 bases and J lost 4, with 10 bases in between. The V gene's germline CDR1 is LGHNA and CDR2 YSLEER. The CDR3 loop reads CASSQDIGTYEQYF. The DNA for the CDR3 is TGCGCCAGCAGCCAAGATATTGGGACTTACGAGCAGTACTTC.

V gene TRBV27 combines with J gene TRBJ1-1, with D unclear. This CDR3 region has 15 residues. Trimming stripped 10 bases from V and 1 base from J, with 19 bases between. Germline values: CDR1 MNHEY, CDR2 SMNVEV (reference sequence). The CDR3 nucleotides read TGTGCCACCCTAAATTTTCGTACGGGGAACACTGAAGCTTTCTTT. Its protein product is CATLNFRTGNTEAFF.

This clone appeared a single time. The chain carries TRBV7-8 and TRBJ2-7, with 10 bases fitting TRBD2. The CDR3 has 16 residues. Germline V gene data show CDR1 as SGHVS and CDR2 as FQNEAQ. Trimming took 1 base from V and 7 from J; bases not matched to a gene: 10. The CDR3 reads CASSLVRASGSGEQYF. CDR3 sequence (DNA): TGTGCCAGCAGCTTAGTTAGGGCTAGCGGGAGTGGAGAGCAGTACTTC.

The chain links TRBV28 to TRBJ2-7; 12 positions agree with TRBD2. The germline gives CDR1 MDHEN, CDR2 SYDVKM. Losses at the gene ends were 6 bases for V and 6 bases for J; bases not matched to a gene: 6. The CDR3 extends over 14 amino acids. Here the CDR3 DNA reads TGTGCCAGCAGACCGACTAGCGGGAGACGCGAGCAGTACTTC. This sequence encodes CASRPTSGRREQYF.

This clone was recorded only once. Other DNA sequences of this sample code for an identical CDR3. The V gene is TRBV5-1, the J gene TRBJ2-1; D is tentatively TRBD1 or TRBD2 (5 bases each). V was pared by 0 bases and J by 1 base, with 8 bases between. This CDR3 region has 15 residues. Germline V gives CDR1 SGHRS, CDR2 YFSETQ. CDR3 residues: CASSLVGASYNEQFF. The CDR3 nucleotides are TGCGCCAGCAGCTTGGTCGGGGCGTCCTACAATGAGCAGTTCTTC. Full variable domain (rest looked up from reference TRBV5-1 and TRBJ2-1): KAGVTQTPRYLIKTRGQQVTLSCSPISGHRSVSWYQQTPGQGLQFLFEYFSETQRNKGNFPGRFSGRQFSNSRSEMNVSTLELGDSALYLCASSLVGASYNEQFFGPGTRLTVL.

Notes on this clone: The identical CDR3 is also encoded by other nucleotide sequences in the sample. The V and J genes are TRBV5-1 and TRBJ2-2; 9 nucleotides line up with TRBD1. The V gene's germline CDR1 is SGHRS and CDR2 YFSETQ. This CDR3 contains 15 residues. V was pared by 0 bases and J by 7 bases, with 4 bases of the junction left unmatched. Written as DNA, the CDR3 is TGCGCCAGCAGCTTGGAGGGACAGGGCAACGGGGAGCTGTTTTTT. Residues: CASSLEGQGNGELFF.

V gene TRBV6-1 combines with J gene TRBJ1-5; D is uncertain. Germline CDR1 is MNHNS and CDR2 is SASEGT. The CDR3 consists of 13 residues. V shed 0 bases and J shed 6 bases, with 6 bases lying between them. CDR3 DNA: TGTGCCAGCAGTGAAGCGGATATTCAGCCCCAGCATTTT. Translated, it gives CASSEADIQPQHF.

The chain recombines TRBV5-1 with TRBJ2-1; no clear D gene. Germline loops: CDR1 SGHRS, CDR2 YFSETQ. This CDR3 contains 14 residues. V lost 0 bases, J lost 8 bases, and 12 bases lay in between. CDR3 sequence (DNA): TGCGCCAGCAGCTTGGACCCCCCTCGGGATGAGCAGTTCTTC. Translating it yields CASSLDPPRDEQFF.

This clone was seen a single time. The rearrangement uses TRBV14 and TRBJ2-2, with D possibly being TRBD1 or TRBD2 (5 bases each). The germline CDR1 and CDR2 sequences are SGHDN and FVKESK. This CDR3 has 16 amino acids. The germline V and J ends were trimmed by 4 bases and 2 bases, with 14 bases remaining between them. The CDR3 DNA sequence: TGTGCCAGCAGCCTTCAGGGAACGGGAAACACCGGGGAGCTGTTTTTT. As protein: CASSLQGTGNTGELFF.

The V gene is TRBV9, the J gene TRBJ2-1; D not resolved. V gave up 3 bases and J gave up 5 bases, with 9 bases separating them. Germline V lookup: CDR1 SGDLS, CDR2 YYNGEE. The CDR3 has 13 amino acids. CDR3: CASSGRPDNEQFF. The CDR3 DNA follows: TGTGCCAGCAGCGGACGTCCAGACAATGAGCAGTTCTTC.

The V call is TRBV5-1, the J call TRBJ1-3; TRBD1 might be the D (5 bases). This CDR3 is 16 amino acids long. Per the germline V gene, CDR1 is SGHRS and CDR2 is YFSETQ. The germline V and J ends were trimmed by 2 bases and 6 bases, with 18 bases remaining between them. The CDR3 nucleotides read TGCGCCAGCAGCTTCAACCTAAAGACAGCTATAAACACCATATATTTT. Residues: CASSFNLKTAINTIYF.

J is TRBJ2-5 and V is TRBV7-3; D possibly corresponds to TRBD1 (6 bases). Germline V gene data show CDR1 as SGHTA and CDR2 as FQGTGA. With 6 bases removed from V and 7 bases from J, the gap between germline ends came to 18 bases. The CDR3 consists of 14 residues. Written as DNA, the CDR3 is TGTGCCAGCAGTTACACAGGGTTAGGTGGGACCCAGTACTTC. Translated, it gives CASSYTGLGGTQYF.